The clone carrying this T cell receptor beta chain was seen more than once but under ten times. Its cognate antigen is unknown. This entry belongs to a study of identical twins. Overall study results and limits: A lower insertion count was a feature of abundant cord blood beta clonotypes, with no such feature in memory repertoires.

TCRdb used MiXCR to reprocess the 5' RACE reads, holding one entry per CDR3 protein. The table has about 530,000 distinct CDR3 sequences, around 20% seen once. The CDR3 covers 14 residues. Between the trimmed V and J ends, which lost 1 base and 3 bases, there was a span of 8 bases. From germline, CDR1 is LGHNA and CDR2 YNFKEQ. The same sample was also studied in work on yellow fever vaccine responses in identical twins.

The clonotype originates from a woman under 30 in good health. The chain joins TRBV4-2 to TRBJ2-3; D is ambiguous. The source material was CD4+ T cells sorted from blood. CDR3 DNA: TGTGCCAGCAGCCAAGCCGGCGCTACAGATACGCAGTATTTT. It translates to CASSQAGATDTQYF.